The 5 T cell receptor beta chains given below trace back to one sample, sequenced in a study of molecular identifiers for immune sequencing clone quantification. TCRdb reprocessed the PCR reads with MiXCR, giving one entry per CDR3 protein. This table holds around 480,000 distinct CDR3 sequences, about 20% found once. The sequenced sample was naive CD8+ T cells from blood, with Jurkat cell RNA spiked in. The subset was: FACS-sorted CD8+CD4-CCR7+CD45RA+ naive T cells. The receptors originated from a human donor in good health. Some libraries in this study had Jurkat cell RNA spiked in.

As to this clonotype: A much larger clone sits a single nucleotide away, making a read error possible. Lacking the conserved final phenylalanine or tryptophan, this CDR3 likely reflects a read error. The V and J genes are TRBV3-1 and TRBJ2-5; D uncertain. Between the trimmed V and J ends, which lost 0 bases and 1 base, there was a span of 9 bases. This CDR3 spans 15 amino acids. Germline V gene lookup returns CDR1 LGHDT and CDR2 YNNKEL (reference sequence). The CDR3 DNA reads as TGTGCCAGCAGCCAAGAGCAGGCGGTCCAAGAGACCCAGTACCTC. Translated: CASSQEQAVQETQYL.

This clonotype was detected many times. CDR3 region: CATSRDRSYSNQPQHF. CDR3 nucleotide sequence: TGTGCCACCAGCAGAGACAGAAGTTATAGCAATCAGCCCCAGCATTTT. The V call is TRBV15, the J call TRBJ1-5, with unresolved D. Germline V gene data show CDR1 as LNHNV and CDR2 as YYDKDF (reference sequence). This CDR3 is 16 amino acids long. V shed 0 bases and J shed 0 bases, with 9 bases lying between them. The whole variable domain, filled in from reference TRBV15 and TRBJ1-5, reads DAMVIQNPRYQVTQFGKPVTLSCSQTLNHNVMYWYQQKSSQAPKLLFHYYDKDFNNEADTPDNFQSRRPNTSFCFLDIRSPGLGDTAMYLCATSRDRSYSNQPQHFGDGTRLSIL.

V and J are TRBV10-3 and TRBJ2-1; either TRBD1 or TRBD2 may supply D (6 bases each). The CDR3 has 13 amino acids. Trimming cost V 7 bases and J 5 bases, with 12 bases left between them. Germline CDR1 reads ENHRY; CDR2 reads SYGVKD. CDR3: CAINPGGHNEQFF. CDR3 coding DNA: TGTGCCATCAACCCCGGGGGCCACAATGAGCAGTTCTTC.

The rearrangement joins TRBV7-9 to TRBJ2-1, with D possibly TRBD2 on 6 matching bases. This CDR3 has 17 amino acids. The V gene's germline CDR1 is SEHNR and CDR2 FQNEAQ (reference sequence). Trimming removed 0 bases at V and 0 bases at J, with 12 bases between. The CDR3 loop reads CASSLAGTRSSYNEQFF. DNA of the CDR3: TGTGCCAGCAGCTTAGCCGGGACTCGGAGCTCCTACAATGAGCAGTTCTTC.

This clonotype was counted a few times. The CDR3 sequence is CASSLMAGAYSGYTF. The CDR3 nucleotides are TGTGCCAGCAGCTTGATGGCAGGGGCGTATAGTGGCTACACCTTC. The chain joins TRBV5-4 to TRBJ1-2, with D perhaps matching TRBD1 (6 bases). This CDR3 is built from 15 residues. From germline, CDR1 is SGHNT and CDR2 YYREEE (reference sequence). V was pared by 1 base and J by 7 bases, with 17 bases between.